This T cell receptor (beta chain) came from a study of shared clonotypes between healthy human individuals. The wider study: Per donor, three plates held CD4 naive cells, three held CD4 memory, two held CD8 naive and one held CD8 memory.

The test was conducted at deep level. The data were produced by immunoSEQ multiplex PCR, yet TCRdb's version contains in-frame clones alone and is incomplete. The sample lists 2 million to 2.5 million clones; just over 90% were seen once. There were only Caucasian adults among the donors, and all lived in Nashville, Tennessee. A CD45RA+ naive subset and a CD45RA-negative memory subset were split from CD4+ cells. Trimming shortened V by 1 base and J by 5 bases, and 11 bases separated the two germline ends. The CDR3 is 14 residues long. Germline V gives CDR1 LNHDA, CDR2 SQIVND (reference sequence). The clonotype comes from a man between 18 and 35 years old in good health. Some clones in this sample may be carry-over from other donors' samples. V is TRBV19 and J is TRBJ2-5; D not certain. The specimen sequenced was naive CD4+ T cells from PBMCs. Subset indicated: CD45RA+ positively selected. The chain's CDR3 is CASSIVKSAETQYF. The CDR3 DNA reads TGTGCCAGTAGTATAGTCAAATCCGCGGAGACCCAGTACTTC. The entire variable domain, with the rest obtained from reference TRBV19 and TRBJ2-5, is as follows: DGGITQSPKYLFRKEGQNVTLSCEQNLNHDAMYWYRQDPGQGLRLIYYSQIVNDFQKGDIAEGYSVSREKKESFPLTVTSAQKNPTAFYLCASSIVKSAETQYFGPGTRLLVL.